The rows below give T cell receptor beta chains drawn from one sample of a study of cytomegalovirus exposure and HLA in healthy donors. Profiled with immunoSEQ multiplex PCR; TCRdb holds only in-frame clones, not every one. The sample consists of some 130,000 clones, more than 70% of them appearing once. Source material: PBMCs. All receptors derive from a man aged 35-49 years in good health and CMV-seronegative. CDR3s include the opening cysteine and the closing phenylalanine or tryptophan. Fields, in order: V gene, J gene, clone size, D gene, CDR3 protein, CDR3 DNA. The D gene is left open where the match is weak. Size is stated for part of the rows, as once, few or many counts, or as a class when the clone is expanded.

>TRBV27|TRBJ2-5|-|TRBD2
CASRRTSGQETQYF
TGTGCCAGCAGACGGACTAGCGGCCAAGAGACCCAGTACTTC
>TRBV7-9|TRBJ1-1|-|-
CASSLTANTEAFF
TGTGCCAGCAGCTTGACAGCGAACACTGAAGCTTTCTTT
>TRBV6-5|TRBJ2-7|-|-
CASSYPHLGRSEQYF
TGTGCCAGCAGCTACCCACACCTGGGGCGAAGCGAGCAGTACTTC
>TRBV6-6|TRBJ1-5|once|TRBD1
CASKEQGGNQPQHF
TGTGCCAGCAAAGAACAGGGGGGCAATCAGCCCCAGCATTTT
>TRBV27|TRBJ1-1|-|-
CASSPSTGSNEAFF
TGTGCCAGCAGTCCAAGTACAGGAAGCAATGAAGCTTTCTTT
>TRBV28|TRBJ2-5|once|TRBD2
CASRLAGGLAGVETQYF
TGTGCCAGCAGGCTAGCGGGAGGGCTAGCGGGAGTGGAGACCCAGTACTTC
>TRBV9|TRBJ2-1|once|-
CASSVGAGSVEQFF
TGTGCCAGCAGCGTAGGAGCAGGGTCTGTTGAGCAGTTCTTC
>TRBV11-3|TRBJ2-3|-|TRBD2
CASSLLAGGTDTQYF
TGTGCCAGCAGCCTACTAGCGGGGGGCACAGATACGCAGTATTTT
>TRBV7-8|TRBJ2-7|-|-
CASSPSYEQYF
TGTGCCAGCAGCCCCTCGTACGAGCAGTACTTC
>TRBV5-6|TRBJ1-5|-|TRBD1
CASSFRDSSYSNQPQHF
TGTGCCAGCAGCTTCCGGGACAGTTCTTATAGCAATCAGCCCCAGCATTTT
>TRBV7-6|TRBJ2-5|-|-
CASSLGSVEETQYF
TGTGCCAGCAGCTTAGGTTCAGTCGAAGAGACCCAGTACTTC
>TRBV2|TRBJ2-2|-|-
CASSRTETNTGELFF
TGTGCCAGCAGTAGGACAGAAACGAACACCGGGGAGCTGTTTTTT
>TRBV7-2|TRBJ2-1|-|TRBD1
CASSPLFRRQGQFF
TGTGCCAGCAGCCCCCTTTTCCGACGACAGGGACAGTTCTTC
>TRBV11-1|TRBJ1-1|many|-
CASSLSWGGDTEAFF
TGTGCCAGCAGCTTAAGTTGGGGAGGGGACACTGAAGCTTTCTTT
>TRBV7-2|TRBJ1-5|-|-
CASSPTSPNQPQHF
TGTGCCAGCAGCCCCACTAGCCCAAATCAGCCCCAGCATTTT
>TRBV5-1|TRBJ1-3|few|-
CASSLGGGFSGNTIYF
TGCGCCAGCAGCTTGGGGGGGGGCTTCTCTGGAAACACCATATATTTT
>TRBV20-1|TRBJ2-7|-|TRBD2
CSAIAGDEQYF
TGCAGTGCGATCGCGGGGGACGAGCAGTACTTC
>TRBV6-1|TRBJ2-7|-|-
CASSEGVNYEQYF
TGTGCCAGCAGTGAAGGAGTTAACTACGAGCAGTACTTC
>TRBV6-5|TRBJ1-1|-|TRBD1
CASLDRGSGNTEAFF
TGTGCCAGCCTGGACAGGGGGAGCGGTAACACTGAAGCTTTCTTT
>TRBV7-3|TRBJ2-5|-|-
CASSLNPGEETQYF
TGTGCCAGCAGCTTAAACCCAGGGGAAGAGACCCAGTACTTC
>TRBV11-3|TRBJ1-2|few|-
CASSTGGGLENGYTF
TGTGCCAGCAGCACCGGGGGGGGTTTGGAGAATGGCTACACCTTC
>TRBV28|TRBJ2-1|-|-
CASTYGTYNEQFF
TGTGCCAGCACCTACGGGACTTACAATGAGCAGTTCTTC
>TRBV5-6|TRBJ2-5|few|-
CASSLTKRAQETQYF
TGTGCCAGCAGCCTGACTAAGCGGGCCCAAGAGACCCAGTACTTC
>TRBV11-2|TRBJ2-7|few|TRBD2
CASSLAGGSYEQYF
TGTGCCAGCAGCTTAGCGGGGGGTTCCTACGAGCAGTACTTC
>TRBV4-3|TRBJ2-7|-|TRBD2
CASSPGLAGVLKQYF
TGCGCCAGCAGCCCCGGACTAGCGGGAGTCTTAAAGCAGTACTTC
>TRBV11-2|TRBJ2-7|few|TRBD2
CASSFTSGSPYEQYF
TGTGCCAGCAGCTTTACTAGCGGGTCCCCCTACGAGCAGTACTTC
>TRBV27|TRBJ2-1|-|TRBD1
CASSLGQGISYNEQFF
TGTGCCAGCAGTTTGGGACAGGGGATCTCCTACAATGAGCAGTTCTTC
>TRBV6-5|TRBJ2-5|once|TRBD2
CASRLAGGETQYF
TGTGCCAGCAGGCTAGCGGGAGGGGAGACCCAGTACTTC
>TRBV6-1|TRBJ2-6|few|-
CASSAVTGSGANVLTF
TGTGCCAGCAGTGCTGTGACAGGTTCTGGGGCCAACGTCCTGACTTTC
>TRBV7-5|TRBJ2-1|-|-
CARSFHEPGVIGDEQFF
TGTGCCAGAAGCTTCCATGAGCCGGGAGTCATCGGGGATGAGCAGTTCTTC
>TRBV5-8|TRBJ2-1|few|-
CASRWRGAEGNEQFF
TGTGCCAGCAGGTGGCGGGGAGCGGAGGGGAATGAGCAGTTCTTC
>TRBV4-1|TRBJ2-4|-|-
CASSPPGKNIQYF
TGCGCCAGCAGCCCCCCGGGGAAAAACATTCAGTACTTC
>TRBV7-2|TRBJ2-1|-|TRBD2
CASSLELAGEVEQFF
TGTGCCAGCAGCTTAGAACTAGCGGGAGAGGTTGAGCAGTTCTTC
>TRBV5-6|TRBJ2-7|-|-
CASSLPGHIYEQYF
TGTGCCAGCAGCCTGCCGGGACACATCTACGAGCAGTACTTC
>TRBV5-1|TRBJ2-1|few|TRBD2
CASSEVGVLSSGNEQFF
TGCGCCAGCAGCGAGGTGGGTGTTTTGTCTAGCGGTAATGAGCAGTTCTTC
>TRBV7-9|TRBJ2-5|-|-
CASSLAGGIETQYF
TGTGCCAGCAGCTTAGCTGGGGGGATAGAGACCCAGTACTTC
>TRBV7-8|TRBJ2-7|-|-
CASSLAAGRVAYEQYF
TGTGCCAGCAGCTTAGCCGCCGGCAGGGTAGCCTACGAGCAGTACTTC
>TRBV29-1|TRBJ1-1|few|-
CSAMTGMNTEAFF
TGCAGCGCCATGACAGGAATGAACACTGAAGCTTTCTTT
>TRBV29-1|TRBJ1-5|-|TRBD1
CSVGTGRNQPQHF
TGCAGCGTTGGGACAGGGCGTAACCAGCCCCAGCATTTT
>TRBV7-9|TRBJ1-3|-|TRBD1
CASRFGTGDSGNTIYF
TGTGCCAGCAGGTTTGGGACAGGGGACTCTGGAAACACCATATATTTT
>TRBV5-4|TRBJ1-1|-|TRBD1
CASSLDRGRATEAFF
TGTGCCAGCAGCCTGGACAGGGGGCGAGCCACTGAAGCTTTCTTT
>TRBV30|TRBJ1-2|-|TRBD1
CAWSAAHRGGGYTF
TGTGCCTGGAGTGCTGCTCACAGGGGTGGTGGCTACACCTTC
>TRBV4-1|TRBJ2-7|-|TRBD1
CASSQEWTGSDEQYF
TGCGCCAGCAGCCAAGAGTGGACAGGGTCGGACGAGCAGTACTTC
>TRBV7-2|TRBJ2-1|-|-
CASSSGVRGQFF
TGTGCCAGCAGCTCAGGGGTCAGGGGGCAGTTCTTC